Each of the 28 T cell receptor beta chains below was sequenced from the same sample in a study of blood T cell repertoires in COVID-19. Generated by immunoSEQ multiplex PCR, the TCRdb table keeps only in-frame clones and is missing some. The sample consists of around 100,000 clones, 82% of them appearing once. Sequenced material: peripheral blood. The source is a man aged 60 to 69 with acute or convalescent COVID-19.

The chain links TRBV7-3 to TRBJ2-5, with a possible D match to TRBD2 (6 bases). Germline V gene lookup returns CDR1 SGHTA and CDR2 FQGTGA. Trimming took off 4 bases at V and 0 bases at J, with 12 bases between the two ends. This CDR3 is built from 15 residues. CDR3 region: CASSSGLTYQETQYF. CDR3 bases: TGTGCCAGCAGCTCGGGACTGACGTACCAAGAGACCCAGTACTTC.

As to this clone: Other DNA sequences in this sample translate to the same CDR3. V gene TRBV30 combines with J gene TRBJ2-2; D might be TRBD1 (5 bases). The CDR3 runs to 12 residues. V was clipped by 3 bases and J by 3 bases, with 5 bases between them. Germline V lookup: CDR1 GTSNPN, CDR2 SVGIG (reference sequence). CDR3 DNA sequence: TGTGCCTGGAGCAGGGACACCGGGGAGCTGTTTTTT. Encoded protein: CAWSRDTGELFF.

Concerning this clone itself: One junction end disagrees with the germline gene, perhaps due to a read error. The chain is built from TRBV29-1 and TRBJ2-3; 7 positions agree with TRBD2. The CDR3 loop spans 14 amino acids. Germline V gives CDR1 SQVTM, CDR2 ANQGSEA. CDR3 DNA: TGCAGCGCTGAAACAACTAGCGGCACAGATACGCAGTATTTT. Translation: CSAETTSGTDTQYF.

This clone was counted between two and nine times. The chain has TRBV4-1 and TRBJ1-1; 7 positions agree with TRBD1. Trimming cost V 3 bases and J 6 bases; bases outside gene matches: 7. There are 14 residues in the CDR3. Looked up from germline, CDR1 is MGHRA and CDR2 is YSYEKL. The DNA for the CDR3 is TGCGCCAGCAGCCAGCAACAGGGGTGGGCTGAAGCTTTCTTT. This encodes CASSQQQGWAEAFF.

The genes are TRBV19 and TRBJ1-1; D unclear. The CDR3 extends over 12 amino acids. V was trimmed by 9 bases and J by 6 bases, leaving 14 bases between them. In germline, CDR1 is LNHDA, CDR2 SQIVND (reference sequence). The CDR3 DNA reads TGTGCCAGCTCCCCCGAGAGGGCTGAAGCTTTCTTT. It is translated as CASSPERAEAFF.

The CDR3 DNA is TGCGCCAGCAGCCCTATAAGAGCCCCTTCCGAGCAGTACTTC. Amino acids: CASSPIRAPSEQYF. The V and J genes are TRBV5-1 and TRBJ2-7; D remains unclear. The V and J ends lost 4 bases and 6 bases respectively, with 17 bases between them. The length of the CDR3 is 14 residues. Germline CDR1 is SGHRS and CDR2 is YFSETQ.

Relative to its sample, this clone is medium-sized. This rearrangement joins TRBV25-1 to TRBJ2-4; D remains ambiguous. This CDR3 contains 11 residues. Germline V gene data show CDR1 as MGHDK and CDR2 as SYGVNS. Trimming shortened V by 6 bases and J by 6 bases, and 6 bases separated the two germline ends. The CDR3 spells CASRNRNIQYF. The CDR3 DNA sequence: TGTGCCAGCAGGAATAGAAACATTCAGTACTTC.

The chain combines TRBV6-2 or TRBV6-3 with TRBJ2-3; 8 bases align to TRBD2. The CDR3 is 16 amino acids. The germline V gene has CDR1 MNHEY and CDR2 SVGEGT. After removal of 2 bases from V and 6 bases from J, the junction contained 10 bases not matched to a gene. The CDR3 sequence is CASSYSESGSQDTQYF. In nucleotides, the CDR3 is TGTGCCAGCAGTTACAGCGAAAGCGGGAGTCAGGATACGCAGTATTTT.

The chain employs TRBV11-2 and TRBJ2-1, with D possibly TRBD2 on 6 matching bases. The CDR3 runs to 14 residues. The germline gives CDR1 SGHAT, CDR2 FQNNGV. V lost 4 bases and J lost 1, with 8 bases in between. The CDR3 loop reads CASSSGTSYNEQFF. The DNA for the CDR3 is TGTGCCAGCAGCTCGGGGACTTCCTACAATGAGCAGTTCTTC.

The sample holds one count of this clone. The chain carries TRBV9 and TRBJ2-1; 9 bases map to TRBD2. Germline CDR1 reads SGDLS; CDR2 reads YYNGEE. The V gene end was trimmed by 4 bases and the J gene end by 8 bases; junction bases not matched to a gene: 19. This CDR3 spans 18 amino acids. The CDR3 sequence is CASSTRLWGAGGSHEQFF. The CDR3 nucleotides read TGTGCCAGCAGCACCAGACTCTGGGGAGCGGGAGGTAGTCATGAGCAGTTCTTC.

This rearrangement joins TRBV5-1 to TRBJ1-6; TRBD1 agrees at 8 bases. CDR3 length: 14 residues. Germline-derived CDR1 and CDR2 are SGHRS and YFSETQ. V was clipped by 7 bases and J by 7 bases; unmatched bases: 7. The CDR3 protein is CASGPGQANSPLHF. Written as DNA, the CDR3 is TGCGCCAGCGGCCCGGGACAGGCCAATTCACCCCTCCACTTT.

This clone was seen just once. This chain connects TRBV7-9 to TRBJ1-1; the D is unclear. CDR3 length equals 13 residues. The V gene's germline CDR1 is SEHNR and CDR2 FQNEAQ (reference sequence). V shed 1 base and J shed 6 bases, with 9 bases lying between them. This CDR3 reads CASSLGGKAEAFF. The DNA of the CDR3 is TGTGCCAGCAGCTTAGGAGGGAAGGCTGAAGCTTTCTTT.

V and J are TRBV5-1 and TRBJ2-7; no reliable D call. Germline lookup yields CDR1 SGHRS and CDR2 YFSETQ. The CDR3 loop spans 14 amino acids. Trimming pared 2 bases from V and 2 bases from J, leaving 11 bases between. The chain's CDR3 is CASSFAAMPYEQYF. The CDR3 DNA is TGCGCCAGCAGCTTTGCGGCCATGCCCTACGAGCAGTACTTC.

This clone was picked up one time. The CDR3 DNA follows: TGTGCCAGCGAGTCAAAGCTATCCTACGAGCAGTACTTC. Translating gives CASESKLSYEQYF. The chain employs TRBV13 and TRBJ2-7; D is ambiguous. The germline gives CDR1 PRHDT, CDR2 FYEKMQ (reference sequence). This CDR3 comprises 13 residues. The V and J ends lost 8 bases and 1 base respectively, with 12 bases between them.

The DNA of the CDR3 is TGTGCCAGCAGTGCCCGGACAGGGGGCACTGAAGCTTTCTTT. It translates to CASSARTGGTEAFF. The chain couples TRBV2 to TRBJ1-1, with 10 bases that match TRBD1. The trim removed 4 bases at V and 4 bases at J, leaving 3 bases unmatched. Germline-derived CDR1 and CDR2 are SNHLY and FYNNEI. The CDR3 spans 14 residues. Based on the CDR3 plus reference TRBV2 and TRBJ1-1, the full variable domain is EPEVTQTPSHQVTQMGQEVILRCVPISNHLYFYWYRQILGQKVEFLVSFYNNEISEKSEIFDDQFSVERPDGSNFTLKIRSTKLEDSAMYFCASSARTGGTEAFFGQGTRLTVV.

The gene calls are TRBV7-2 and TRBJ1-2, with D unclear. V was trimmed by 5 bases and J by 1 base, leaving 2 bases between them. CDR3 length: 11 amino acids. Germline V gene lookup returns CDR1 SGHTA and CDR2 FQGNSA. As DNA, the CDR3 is TGTGCCAGCAGCCATAACTATGGCTACACCTTC. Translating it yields CASSHNYGYTF.

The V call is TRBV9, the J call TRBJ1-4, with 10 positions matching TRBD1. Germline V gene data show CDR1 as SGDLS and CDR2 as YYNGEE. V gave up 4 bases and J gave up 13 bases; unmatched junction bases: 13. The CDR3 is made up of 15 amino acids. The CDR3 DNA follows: TGTGCCAGCAGCTCGCAGACAGGGGGCGAGGGTAGACTGTTTTTT. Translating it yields CASSSQTGGEGRLFF.

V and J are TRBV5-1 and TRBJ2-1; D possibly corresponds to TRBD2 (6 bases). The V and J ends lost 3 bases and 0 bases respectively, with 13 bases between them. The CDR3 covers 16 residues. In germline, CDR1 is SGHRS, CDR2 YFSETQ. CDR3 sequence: CASSSTLANSYNEQFF. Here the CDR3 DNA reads TGCGCCAGCAGCTCCACTCTAGCGAACTCCTACAATGAGCAGTTCTTC.

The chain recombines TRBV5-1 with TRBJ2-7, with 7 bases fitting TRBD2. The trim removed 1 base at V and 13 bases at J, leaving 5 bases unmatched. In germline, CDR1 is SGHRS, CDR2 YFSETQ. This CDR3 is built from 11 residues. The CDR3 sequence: CASSLKGGGYF. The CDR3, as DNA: TGCGCCAGCAGCTTGAAGGGCGGGGGTTACTTC.

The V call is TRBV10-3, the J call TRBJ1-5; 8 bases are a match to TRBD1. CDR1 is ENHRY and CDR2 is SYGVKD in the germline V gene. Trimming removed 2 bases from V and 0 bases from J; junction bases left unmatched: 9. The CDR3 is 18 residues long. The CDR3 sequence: CAISEGRRTGNSNQPQHF. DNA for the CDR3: TGTGCCATCAGTGAGGGCAGAAGGACAGGGAATAGCAATCAGCCCCAGCATTTT.

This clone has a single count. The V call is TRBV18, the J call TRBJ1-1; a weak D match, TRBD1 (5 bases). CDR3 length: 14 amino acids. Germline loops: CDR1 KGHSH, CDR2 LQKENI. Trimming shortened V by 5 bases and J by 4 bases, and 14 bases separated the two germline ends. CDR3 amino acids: CASSIEQVATEAFF. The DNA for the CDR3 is TGTGCCAGCTCAATTGAACAGGTGGCCACTGAAGCTTTCTTT.

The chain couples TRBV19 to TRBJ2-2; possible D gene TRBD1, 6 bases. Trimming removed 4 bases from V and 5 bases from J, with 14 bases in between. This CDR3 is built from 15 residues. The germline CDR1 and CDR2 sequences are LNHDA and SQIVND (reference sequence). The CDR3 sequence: CASSTQGTVTGELFF. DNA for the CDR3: TGTGCCAGTAGTACACAGGGTACGGTAACCGGGGAGCTGTTTTTT.

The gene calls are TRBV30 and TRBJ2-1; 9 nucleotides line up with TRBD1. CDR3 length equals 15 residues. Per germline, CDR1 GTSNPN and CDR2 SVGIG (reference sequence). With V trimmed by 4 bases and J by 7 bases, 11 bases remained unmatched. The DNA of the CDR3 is TGTGCCTGGACCTACCGACAGGGGGGGGTTAATGAGCAGTTCTTC. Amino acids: CAWTYRQGGVNEQFF.

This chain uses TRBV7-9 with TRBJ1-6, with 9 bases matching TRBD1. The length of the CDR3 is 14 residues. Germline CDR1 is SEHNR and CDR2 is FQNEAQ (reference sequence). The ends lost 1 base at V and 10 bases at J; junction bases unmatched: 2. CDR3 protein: CASSLGTGESPLHF. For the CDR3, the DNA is TGTGCCAGCAGCTTAGGGACAGGGGAATCACCCCTCCACTTT. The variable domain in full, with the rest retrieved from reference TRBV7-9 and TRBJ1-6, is DTGVSQNPRHKITKRGQNVTFRCDPISEHNRLYWYRQTLGQGPEFLTYFQNEAQLEKSRLLSDRFSAERPKGSFSTLEIQRTEQGDSAMYLCASSLGTGESPLHFGNGTRLTVT.

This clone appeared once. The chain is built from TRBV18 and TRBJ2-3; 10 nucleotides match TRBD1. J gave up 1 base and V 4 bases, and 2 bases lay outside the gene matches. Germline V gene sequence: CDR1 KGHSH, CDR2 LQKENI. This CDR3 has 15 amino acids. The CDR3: CASSRTGGGTDTQYF. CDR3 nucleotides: TGTGCCAGCTCACGGACAGGGGGTGGCACAGATACGCAGTATTTT.

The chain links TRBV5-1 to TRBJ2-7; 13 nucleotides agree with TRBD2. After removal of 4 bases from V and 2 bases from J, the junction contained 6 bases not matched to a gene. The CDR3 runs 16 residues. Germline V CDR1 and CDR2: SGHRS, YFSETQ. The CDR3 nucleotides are TGCGCCAGCAGCATCGCCGGGACTAGCGGGACCTACGAGCAGTACTTC. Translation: CASSIAGTSGTYEQYF.

Here the CDR3 DNA reads TGTGCCAGCAGCTTAGTTATTGTTGGGACTAGGTTCGAGCAGTACTTC. It encodes CASSLVIVGTRFEQYF. The chain is built from TRBV7-2 and TRBJ2-7, with 8 bases matching TRBD2. J was trimmed by 6 bases and V by 1 base; bases with no gene match: 11. The germline V gene encodes CDR1 SGHTA and CDR2 FQGNSA. CDR3 length: 16 residues.

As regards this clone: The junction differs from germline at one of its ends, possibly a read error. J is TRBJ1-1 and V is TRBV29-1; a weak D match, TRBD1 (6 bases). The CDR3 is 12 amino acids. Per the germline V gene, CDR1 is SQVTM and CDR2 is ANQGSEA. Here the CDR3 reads CSVEDNHRAGPF. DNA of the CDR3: TGCAGCGTTGAAGATAACCACAGGGCAGGACCTTTT.